Reported below is one TCR beta chain. The sample comes from a study of blood T cell repertoires in COVID-19. Turning to the study itself: Samples of COVID-19 (acute and convalescent) were obtained from the United States, Italy and Spain. T cells, B-cell-depleted T cells, or PBMCs provided the cDNA or gDNA that served as material.

In the authors' workflow: It was from reference gene primer amplification that nucleated cell counts were estimated. Repertoires were generated with immunoSEQ multiplex PCR, while TCRdb's copy carries only in-frame clones and drops some. That table furnishes V, J and clone size, whereas the DNA furnished D and trimming. The table records 150,000 to 200,000 clones, approximately 80% of them present only once. Trimming cost V 4 bases and J 1 base, with 17 bases left between them. The CDR3 runs to 16 residues. Germline-derived CDR1 and CDR2 are SGHAT and FQNNGV. Input material: peripheral blood. This clonotype was obtained from a human donor in a cohort sampled during active COVID-19. The rearrangement joins TRBV11-2 to TRBJ2-7; no firm D call. CDR3 protein: CASSSVINQHSYEQYF. For the CDR3, the DNA is TGTGCCAGCAGCTCTGTGATCAACCAACATTCCTACGAGCAGTACTTC.